Listed below are T cell receptor beta chains from one sample, sequenced in a study of blood T cell repertoires in COVID-19. Here immunoSEQ multiplex PCR was the method, and the copy in TCRdb shows in-frame clones only, minus some. In the table there are just under 95,000 clones, around 82% of which are singletons. The sequencing sample was made of peripheral blood. The receptor set was obtained from a man aged 45-65 years who had recovered from COVID-19. The CDR3 runs from the conserved cysteine through the conserved F or W. A D gene is named only where the DNA matches it firmly. A row's size may be missing; if present it is once, few, many or a size class.

>-|16|TRBJ1-1|TRBV19|-
TGTGCCAGTAGTATCCCGCCGGGCAGGGGAAGTACTGAAGCTTTCTTT
CASSIPPGRGSTEAFF
>TRBD1|16|TRBJ1-5|TRBV19|-
TGTGCCAGTAGTCCACAGGGGGCCTATAGCAATCAGCCCCAGCATTTT
CASSPQGAYSNQPQHF
>-|18|TRBJ1-6|TRBV21-1|-
TGTGCCAGCAGCAAAGGCGAGGGGGCAGGGCCCTATAATTCACCCCTCCACTTT
CASSKGEGAGPYNSPLHF
>-|12|TRBJ2-5|TRBV18|-
TGTGCCAGCTATGCAGGCCAAGAGACCCAGTACTTC
CASYAGQETQYF
>-|14|TRBJ1-2|TRBV6-5|-
TGTGCCAGCAGTTACCACCAGGGTATCTATGGCTACACCTTC
CASSYHQGIYGYTF
>TRBD1|13|TRBJ1-4|TRBV11-3|-
TGTGCCAGCAGCTTGGGGACAGCCGAAAAACTGTTTTTT
CASSLGTAEKLFF
>TRBD1|14|TRBJ1-1|TRBV5-8|-
TGTGCCAGCAGCTTGCAAACGACAGGGTCTGAAGCTTTCTTT
CASSLQTTGSEAFF
>TRBD1|15|TRBJ1-2|TRBV4-3|-
TGCGCCAGCAGCCAAGAGGGGACAGGGGGTAATGGCTACACCTTC
CASSQEGTGGNGYTF
>TRBD1|16|TRBJ2-1|TRBV6-2/TRBV6-3|-
TGTGCCAGCAGCGTGCCTCAGGGGGTGGTATACAATGAGCAGTTCTTC
CASSVPQGVVYNEQFF
>-|17|TRBJ1-2|TRBV9|-
TGTGCCAGCAGCGTAGTACCGTTTTCAGACAGGATCTATGGCTACACCTTC
CASSVVPFSDRIYGYTF
>-|12|TRBJ2-1|TRBV9|-
TGTGCCAGCGTTTCTCCCGGGAATGAGCAGTTCTTC
CASVSPGNEQFF
>-|14|TRBJ1-1|TRBV3-1/TRBV3-2|-
TGTGCCAGCAGCCAAGGTGGGCGCGGGATTGAAGCTTTCTTT
CASSQGGRGIEAFF
>TRBD1|13|TRBJ2-2|TRBV4-1|-
TGCGCCAGCAGCCTTGGGACAGCGGGGGAGCTGTTTTTT
CASSLGTAGELFF
>-|13|TRBJ2-7|TRBV7-9|-
TGTGCCAGCAGCTCAAGGGGTGCTCACGAGCAGTACTTC
CASSSRGAHEQYF
>TRBD1|14|TRBJ1-1|TRBV28|-
TGTGCCAGCAGTTTATCGGACAGGGGAACTGAAGCTTTCTTT
CASSLSDRGTEAFF
>-|15|TRBJ1-1|TRBV27|-
TGTGCCAGCAGTTTATCATCGCGTGGGACATCAGAAGCTTTCTTT
CASSLSSRGTSEAFF
>-|12|TRBJ2-3|TRBV5-1|-
TGCGCCAGCAGCCTTCCCTCAGATACGCAGTATTTT
CASSLPSDTQYF
>TRBD1|13|TRBJ2-7|TRBV25-1|-
TGTGCGGCGGCCGGGACAGGGTACTACGAGCAGTACTTC
CAAAGTGYYEQYF
>TRBD2|15|TRBJ2-2|TRBV5-4|-
TGTGCCAGCAGCTTAGCGGGAGGGGAAACCGGGGAGCTGTTTTTT
CASSLAGGETGELFF
>-|14|TRBJ1-3|TRBV19|-
TGTGCCAGTAGTGAGCAAGACTCTGGAAACACCATATATTTT
CASSEQDSGNTIYF
>-|24|TRBJ2-6|TRBV21-1|-
TGTGCCAGCAGCAAAGGGTCAGGGTCCCAATTCACGGGACAGGTCCGGGAGAGGGCCAACGTCCTGACTTTC
CASSKGSGSQFTGQVRERANVLTF
>TRBD2|15|TRBJ2-3|TRBV10-2|-
TGCGCCAGCAGTCCACTAGCGGGGCCCACAGATACGCAGTATTTT
CASSPLAGPTDTQYF
>-|15|TRBJ1-6|TRBV7-2|-
TGTGCCAGCAGCTTAACCAGGGATGGTAGGGCGCCCCTCCACTTT
CASSLTRDGRAPLHF
>-|14|TRBJ2-5|TRBV7-6|-
TGTGCCAGCAGCCCCCCCAGGGATCGGGAGACCCAGTACTTC
CASSPPRDRETQYF
>-|13|TRBJ2-3|TRBV27|once
TGTGCCAGCAGGCGGGGCAGCACAGATACGCAGTATTTT
CASRRGSTDTQYF
>TRBD2|16|TRBJ2-7|TRBV27|-
TGTGCCAGCAGTTCAAATAGCGGGAGGGTCTCCTACGAGCAGTACTTC
CASSSNSGRVSYEQYF
>TRBD1|14|TRBJ2-7|TRBV5-1|-
TGCGCCAGCAGCTTGGACAGGGGACGAGGCGAGCAGTACTTC
CASSLDRGRGEQYF
>-|13|TRBJ2-5|TRBV2|-
TGTGCCAGCAGTGACCCGGGGAGAGAGACCCAGTACTTC
CASSDPGRETQYF
>-|15|TRBJ2-2|TRBV11-2|-
TGTGCCAGCAGCTTAGATGGGTGGAGGATAGGGGAGCTGTTTTTT
CASSLDGWRIGELFF
>TRBD1|15|TRBJ1-5|TRBV18|-
TGTGCCAGCTCACCACAGGGGGCGAACAATCAGCCCCAGCATTTT
CASSPQGANNQPQHF
>-|15|TRBJ2-3|TRBV9|-
TGTGCCAGCAGCGTAGCCCCCCTAGCTGCAGATACGCAGTATTTT
CASSVAPLAADTQYF
>-|17|TRBJ1-5|TRBV27|-
TGTGCCAGCAGCCCCCTCGACAGATTATATAGCAATCAGCCCCAGCATTTT
CASSPLDRLYSNQPQHF
>-|15|TRBJ2-7|TRBV9|-
TGTGCCAGCAGCGCGGGGGTAGCGGCTTCCTACGAGCAGTACTTC
CASSAGVAASYEQYF
>TRBD1|13|TRBJ1-2|TRBV19|many
TGTGCCAGTACAGGGGGATGGAGCTATGGCTACACCTTC
CASTGGWSYGYTF
>-|16|TRBJ2-2|TRBV21-1|-
TGTGCCAGCTCCCTCCGGGAGGGTGTGAACACCGGGGAGCTGTTTTTT
CASSLREGVNTGELFF
>TRBD2|12|TRBJ2-7|TRBV29-1|few
TGCAGCGTTGTACGGGGGGTAAGCGAGCAGTACTTC
CSVVRGVSEQYF
>TRBD2|15|TRBJ2-7|TRBV28|-
TGTGCCAGCAGTTCCCCGACTAGCGGGAGCGACGAGCAGTACTTC
CASSSPTSGSDEQYF
>-|16|TRBJ1-2|TRBV10-3|-
TGTGCCATCACACGGGATCCCTTCTTATCTAACTATGGCTACACCTTC
CAITRDPFLSNYGYTF
>TRBD1|17|TRBJ1-6|TRBV28|-
TGTGCCAGCAGTTTAAAGACAGGGGGTCGTTTTAATTCACCCCTCCACTTT
CASSLKTGGRFNSPLHF
>TRBD1|15|TRBJ2-1|TRBV2|-
TGTGCCAGCAGATCCGGGACAGGGAACTACAATGAGCAGTTCTTC
CASRSGTGNYNEQFF
>-|14|TRBJ2-1|TRBV5-1|-
TGCGCCAGCAGCTTGGAACAGCCTTGGAATGAGCAGTTCTTC
CASSLEQPWNEQFF